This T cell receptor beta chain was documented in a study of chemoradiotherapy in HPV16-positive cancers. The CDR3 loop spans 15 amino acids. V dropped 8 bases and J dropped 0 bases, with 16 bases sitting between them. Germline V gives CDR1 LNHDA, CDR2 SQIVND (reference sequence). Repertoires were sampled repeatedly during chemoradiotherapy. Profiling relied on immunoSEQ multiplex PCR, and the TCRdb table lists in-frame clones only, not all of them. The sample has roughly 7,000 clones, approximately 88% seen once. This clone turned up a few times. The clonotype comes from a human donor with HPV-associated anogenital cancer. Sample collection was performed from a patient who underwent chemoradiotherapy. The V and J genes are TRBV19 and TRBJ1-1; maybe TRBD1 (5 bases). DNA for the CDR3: TGTGCCAGTCCCCCGCCAAGGGGAATGAACACTGAAGCTTTCTTT. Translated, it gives CASPPPRGMNTEAFF.